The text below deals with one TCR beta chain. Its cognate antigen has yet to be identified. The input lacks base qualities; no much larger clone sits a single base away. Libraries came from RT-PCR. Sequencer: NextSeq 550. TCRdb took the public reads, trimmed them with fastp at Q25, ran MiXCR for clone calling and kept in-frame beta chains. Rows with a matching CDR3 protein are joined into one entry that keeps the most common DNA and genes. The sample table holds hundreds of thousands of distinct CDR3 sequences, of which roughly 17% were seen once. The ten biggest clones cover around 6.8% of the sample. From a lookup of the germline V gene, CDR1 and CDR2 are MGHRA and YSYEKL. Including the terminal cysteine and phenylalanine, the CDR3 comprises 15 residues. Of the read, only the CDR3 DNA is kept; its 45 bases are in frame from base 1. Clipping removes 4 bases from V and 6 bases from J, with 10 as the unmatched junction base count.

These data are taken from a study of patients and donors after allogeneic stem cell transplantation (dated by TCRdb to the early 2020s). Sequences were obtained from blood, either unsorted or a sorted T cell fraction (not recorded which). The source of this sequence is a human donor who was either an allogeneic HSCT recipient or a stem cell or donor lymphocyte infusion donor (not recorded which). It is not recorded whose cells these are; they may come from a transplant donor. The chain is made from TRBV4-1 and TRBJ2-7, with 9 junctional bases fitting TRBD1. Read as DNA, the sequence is TGCGCCAGCAGCCGCCCGGGACAGGGAAAGGGCGAGCAGTACTTC. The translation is CASSRPGQGKGEQYF.